This T cell receptor (beta chain) was captured by sequencing in a study of metastatic and nonmetastatic thyroid tumors. As for the study in general: Samples came from malignant and benign thyroid patients, and repertoires were compared across blood and tumor or nodule tissue.

Every patient was untreated before thyroid surgery. There are a few counts of this clone. What it binds is not known. Whole-study results and caveats: For both blood and tumor, malignant thyroid tumors reportedly showed significantly higher TCR beta diversity than benign nodules did.

Source study methods: For papillary thyroid cancer, a distant-metastasis classifier was constructed from CDR3 differences observed across clinicopathological groups. From the PCR reads, TCRdb re-called clones with MiXCR. Here the V and J calls rest on TCRdb's processing, not on the authors' analysis. Among tens of thousands of clones listed, 20% to 25% were seen once. CDR1 and CDR2 from the germline V gene are MNHEY and SVGEGT. The CDR3 is 14 residues long. The V end was cut by 4 bases, the J end by 0 bases, with 7 bases between. This receptor was identified in a male donor with papillary thyroid cancer or a benign thyroid nodule (not recorded which). Some clones in this sample may be carry-over from other donors' samples. The chain carries TRBV6-2 or TRBV6-3 and TRBJ2-1; D not certain. The sample was blood. The CDR3 nucleotides read TGTGCCAGCAGTTCCCTTGGCTCCTACAATGAGCAGTTCTTC. Translation: CASSSLGSYNEQFF.